Listed below are T cell receptor beta chains from one sample, sequenced in a study of blood T cell repertoires in COVID-19. The repertoire was sequenced with immunoSEQ multiplex PCR; TCRdb's copy has only in-frame clones and lacks some. The sample lists about 490,000 clones; approximately 83% were seen once. The specimen sequenced was peripheral blood. These receptors came from a human donor in a cohort sampled during active COVID-19. Both conserved end residues are part of each CDR3. The order of the fields is D gene, clone size, V gene, J gene, CDR3 DNA, CDR3 protein. A D gene is named only where the DNA matches it firmly. Part of the rows lack a size; the others show once, few, many or a class for expanded clones.

TRBD1	once	TRBV24-1	TRBJ1-2	TGTGCCACCAGTGACGGGACAGGTCGCCCTGGGTACACCTTC	CATSDGTGRPGYTF
TRBD1	-	TRBV14	TRBJ1-5	TGTGCCAGCAGCCAACCCGGGACAGGGGGCGGTAGCAATCAGCCCCAGCATTTT	CASSQPGTGGGSNQPQHF
-	-	TRBV6-1	TRBJ1-2	TGTGCCGGCAGTGAAATAGAGACAGGCTATGGCTACACCTTC	CAGSEIETGYGYTF
TRBD2	-	TRBV19	TRBJ2-3	TGTGCCAGTAGTCTACCGACTAGCGGGATAACAGATACGCAGTATTTT	CASSLPTSGITDTQYF
-	-	TRBV5-1	TRBJ1-1	TGCGCCAGCAGTCGACGGACAGCGAACACTGAAGCTTTCTTT	CASSRRTANTEAFF
-	-	TRBV18	TRBJ1-2	TGTGCCAGCTCACCCAACCTGCTGGGGCAGTCTAACTATGGCTACACCTTC	CASSPNLLGQSNYGYTF
TRBD1	-	TRBV19	TRBJ1-1	TGTGCCAGTAGTTGGAGAGACAGGGGAGCTGAAGCTTTCTTT	CASSWRDRGAEAFF
-	-	TRBV30	TRBJ2-7	TGTGCCTTAGGGGGCTACGAGCAGTACTTC	CALGGYEQYF
-	-	TRBV6-5	TRBJ1-1	TGTGCCAGCAGTTACTCCTGGGGGGAGGACACTGAAGCTTTCTTT	CASSYSWGEDTEAFF
-	once	TRBV5-4	TRBJ1-2	TGTGCCAGCAGCTTGGCCGCAGGGCGGGGGGCCTATGGCTACACCTTC	CASSLAAGRGAYGYTF
TRBD2	-	TRBV5-1	TRBJ2-3	TGCGCCAGCAGCTACGGACTAGCGGGAGTGGGAAGGGATACGCAGTATTTT	CASSYGLAGVGRDTQYF
TRBD2	once	TRBV5-5	TRBJ2-1	TGTGCCAGCAGCTTGGTACTAGCGGGAGAACCCACCTACAATGAGCAGTTCTTC	CASSLVLAGEPTYNEQFF
TRBD1	-	TRBV7-9	TRBJ1-5	TGTGCCAGCAGCGACGGGGGAGACAGGGGGCTAGGGAATCAGCCCCAGCATTTT	CASSDGGDRGLGNQPQHF
-	-	TRBV10-1	TRBJ2-3	TGCGCCAGCAGTGAAACTGAGAGAGGCACAGATACGCAGTATTTT	CASSETERGTDTQYF
-	-	TRBV2	TRBJ2-1	TGTGCCAGCAGTGAGTGGGGACAAGTGATCTACAATGAGCAGTTCTTC	CASSEWGQVIYNEQFF
-	-	TRBV30	TRBJ2-3	TGTGCCTGGAGCACCGGGAGCTCAGATACGCAGTATTTT	CAWSTGSSDTQYF
-	-	TRBV3-1/TRBV3-2	TRBJ1-4	TGTGCCAGCAGCCCGGGGAGCGGTCGCACTAATGAAAAACTGTTTTTT	CASSPGSGRTNEKLFF